The 19 T cell receptor beta chains presented below share a single source sample, sequenced in a study of human CD8 memory T cell subsets. UMI-labeled 5' RACE yielded the TCR beta libraries. With the 5' RACE reads reprocessed, TCRdb shows one record per CDR3 protein and no DNA. The listing contains approximately 6,700 distinct CDR3 sequences. Sample: CD8+ T cells from PBMCs. These receptors all stem from a human donor in good health.

This chain connects TRBV28 to TRBJ2-1; TCRdb's D call, TRBD2, is unchecked because there is no DNA. This CDR3 has 17 amino acids. Germline CDR1 and CDR2: MDHEN and SYDVKM. Here the CDR3 reads CASSLGLAGAAGNEQFF.

Considering frequency, this clonotype is medium-sized (0.01 to 0.1%). V usage is TRBV20-1 and J usage is TRBJ2-1; the D call from TCRdb, TRBD2, cannot be confirmed without DNA. The CDR3 covers 15 residues. CDR1 is DFQATT, CDR2 SNEGSKA, per germline (reference sequence). The CDR3 region is CSAVSGWSSYNEQFF.

V is TRBV20-1 and J is TRBJ2-1; TCRdb's assignment of TRBD2 cannot be checked, as there is no DNA. CDR3 length: 18 amino acids. Germline V lookup: CDR1 DFQATT, CDR2 SNEGSKA (reference sequence). CDR3 loop: CSARAGLADPSSYNEQFF.

J is TRBJ2-3 and V is TRBV12-3 or TRBV12-4. This CDR3 has 14 residues. CDR3 loop: CASSLASFTDTQYF.

This chain's CDR3 is CASSPTENTEAFF. The V and J genes are TRBV2 and TRBJ1-1. The CDR3 spans 13 residues. Germline CDR1 reads SNHLY; CDR2 reads FYNNEI. Drawing the rest from reference TRBV2 and TRBJ1-1, the complete variable domain is EPEVTQTPSHQVTQMGQEVILRCVPISNHLYFYWYRQILGQKVEFLVSFYNNEISEKSEIFDDQFSVERPDGSNFTLKIRSTKLEDSAMYFCASSPTENTEAFFGQGTRLTVV.

The J gene is TRBJ1-3, the V gene TRBV20-1. Looked up from germline, CDR1 is DFQATT and CDR2 is SNEGSKA (reference sequence). The CDR3 length is 13 residues. This chain's CDR3 is CSAWQGSGNTIYF.

The CDR3 sequence: CASSQGGLYNEQFF. The genes are TRBV7-2 and TRBJ2-1. The CDR3 sequence is 14 residues long. The germline V gene encodes CDR1 SGHTA and CDR2 FQGNSA.

The chain uses TRBV7-9 and TRBJ2-3; TCRdb's assignment of TRBD2 cannot be checked, as there is no DNA. The CDR3 has 15 residues. The germline V gene encodes CDR1 SEHNR and CDR2 FQNEAQ (reference sequence). The CDR3 sequence: CASSLLAGSTDTQYF. Combining the CDR3 with reference TRBV7-9 and TRBJ2-3 gives the whole variable domain DTGVSQNPRHKITKRGQNVTFRCDPISEHNRLYWYRQTLGQGPEFLTYFQNEAQLEKSRLLSDRFSAERPKGSFSTLEIQRTEQGDSAMYLCASSLLAGSTDTQYFGPGTRLTVL.

The J gene is TRBJ2-1, the V gene TRBV19; the TCRdb call, TRBD2, lacks DNA for checking. CDR3 length: 14 amino acids. Germline CDR1 LNHDA, CDR2 SQIVND (reference sequence). CDR3 residues: CASTPGLAGNEQFF. The full variable domain, rest sourced from reference TRBV19 and TRBJ2-1, is DGGITQSPKYLFRKEGQNVTLSCEQNLNHDAMYWYRQDPGQGLRLIYYSQIVNDFQKGDIAEGYSVSREKKESFPLTVTSAQKNPTAFYLCASTPGLAGNEQFFGPGTRLTVL.

The V gene is TRBV24-1, the J gene TRBJ2-4; TCRdb's assignment of TRBD1 cannot be checked, as there is no DNA. CDR3 size: 17 residues. Germline CDR1 KGHDR, CDR2 SFDVKD. This CDR3 reads CATSDPPADGGQNIQYF.

In terms of frequency, this clonotype is medium-sized (0.01 to 0.1%). V gene TRBV10-2 combines with J gene TRBJ2-7. The CDR3 consists of 15 residues. The V gene's germline CDR1 is WSHSY and CDR2 SAAADI. CDR3 residues: CASSEEKLGSYEQYF.

The chain carries TRBV29-1 and TRBJ2-1; TCRdb gives TRBD1 as the D gene, but with no DNA this cannot be confirmed. The CDR3 consists of 15 residues. Germline values: CDR1 SQVTM, CDR2 ANQGSEA. The CDR3 sequence is CSGRGSSSSYNEQFF.

The rearrangement joins TRBV28 to TRBJ2-1; TCRdb calls TRBD1, which cannot be checked without DNA. Germline-derived CDR1 and CDR2 are MDHEN and SYDVKM. The CDR3 is 14 residues long. The CDR3 sequence is CASSPARDYNEQFF.

CDR3 amino acids: CASSQLGLANEQFF. This sequence joins TRBV3-1 and TRBJ2-1; no DNA is available, so the TRBD2 call from TCRdb remains unchecked. CDR1 and CDR2 (germline): LGHDT, YNNKEL (reference sequence). The CDR3 is made up of 14 amino acids.

This chain uses TRBV15 with TRBJ2-2; the TCRdb call, TRBD1, lacks DNA for checking. The CDR3 sequence is 16 residues long. Germline-derived CDR1 and CDR2 are LNHNV and YYDKDF (reference sequence). CDR3 region: CATSDPVTGNTGELFF.

V is TRBV28 and J is TRBJ1-2; there is no DNA to check the TCRdb D call of TRBD1. This CDR3 has 15 residues. Germline assignment: CDR1 MDHEN and CDR2 SYDVKM. The CDR3 loop is CASSRNWGERDGYTF.

The chain joins TRBV20-1 to TRBJ2-1. This CDR3 spans 11 amino acids. Germline V gene sequence: CDR1 DFQATT, CDR2 SNEGSKA (reference sequence). The chain's CDR3 is CSARVNNEQFF.

The chain joins TRBV4-3 to TRBJ2-2; TCRdb picks TRBD2, but there is no DNA to check that call. Germline assignment: CDR1 LGHNA and CDR2 YSLEER. This CDR3 spans 17 amino acids. This CDR3 reads CASSQEGLAENTGELFF.

By frequency, this clonotype registers medium-sized. The J gene is TRBJ2-2, the V gene TRBV5-1; lacking DNA, the TRBD2 call made by TCRdb goes unchecked. The CDR3 runs to 16 residues. The germline CDR1 and CDR2 sequences are SGHRS and YFSETQ. The CDR3: CASSTGLAQNTGELFF. Using reference TRBV5-1 and TRBJ2-2 for the parts outside the CDR3, the full variable domain is KAGVTQTPRYLIKTRGQQVTLSCSPISGHRSVSWYQQTPGQGLQFLFEYFSETQRNKGNFPGRFSGRQFSNSRSEMNVSTLELGDSALYLCASSTGLAQNTGELFFGEGSRLTVL.